These T cell receptor beta chains were read from a single sample in a study of beta chain features in type 1 diabetes. Repertoires were generated with immunoSEQ multiplex PCR, while TCRdb's copy carries only in-frame clones and drops some. The sample holds approximately 170,000 clones, 7.8% seen once. The material sequenced was central memory CD4+ T cells from blood. The receptors stem from a woman aged 40 to 50 with type 1 diabetes. The CDR3 runs from the conserved cysteine through the conserved F or W. The D gene is left open where the match is weak. Size values are once, few and many counts, or a class for expanded clones, and some rows have none.

>NA|TRBV4-2|TRBJ2-3|few
TGTGCCAGCAGCCAACAGCGGCTCGGAGATACGCAGTATTTT
CASSQQRLGDTQYF
>NA|TRBV11-2|TRBJ2-7|NA
TGTGCCAGCAGGTCTTACAGGGCTGCCGAGCAGTACTTC
CASRSYRAAEQYF
>NA|TRBV20-1|TRBJ2-7|NA
TGCAGTGTTACCCAGGGGTTCGAGCAGTACTTC
CSVTQGFEQYF
>NA|TRBV7-7|TRBJ2-5|NA
TGTGCCAGCAGCCGACAGTTACAAGAGACCCAGTACTTC
CASSRQLQETQYF
>NA|TRBV11-2|TRBJ1-2|few
TGTGCCAGCAGCTCGACGGACATGTACACCTTC
CASSSTDMYTF
>NA|TRBV7-9|TRBJ2-5|NA
TGTGCCAGCAGCCCCGGGGGACGGGACGAGACCCAGTACTTC
CASSPGGRDETQYF
>NA|TRBV4-2|TRBJ1-2|few
TGTGCCAGCAGCCAAGCCCGGGGGGACTATGGCTACACCTTC
CASSQARGDYGYTF
>NA|TRBV30|TRBJ2-3|few
TGTGCCTGGGCGGAGGGGGCAACAGATACGCAGTATTTT
CAWAEGATDTQYF
>TRBD1|TRBV2|TRBJ2-2|NA
TGTGCCAGCTTCAAAGGGACAGGGGGAACCGGGGAGCTGTTTTTT
CASFKGTGGTGELFF
>NA|TRBV7-9|TRBJ2-5|few
TGTGCCAGCAGCTTACAACTCGGGGAGCAGTACTTC
CASSLQLGEQYF
>TRBD1|TRBV7-6|TRBJ2-7|NA
TGTGCCAGCAGCTTAGAGACAGGGACCTACGAGCAGTACTTC
CASSLETGTYEQYF
>TRBD2|TRBV4-2|TRBJ2-2|NA
TGTGCCAGCAGCCTAACGGGAGGTAACACCGGGGAGCTGTTTTTT
CASSLTGGNTGELFF
>NA|TRBV28|TRBJ1-5|many
TGTGCCAGCAAAGATACGACATTGGGCTATCAGCCCCAGCATTTT
CASKDTTLGYQPQHF
>TRBD1|TRBV6-8|TRBJ2-5|NA
TGTGCCAGCAGTTACGGGGACAGGGGGCAAGAGACCCAGTACTTC
CASSYGDRGQETQYF
>TRBD1|TRBV28|TRBJ1-5|few
TGTGCCAGCAGGGAGACAGGGGGATATCAGCCCCAGCATTTT
CASRETGGYQPQHF
>TRBD2|TRBV2|TRBJ2-2|NA
TGTGCCAGCAGAGCCGGGACTACCGAAACCGGGGAGCTGTTTTTT
CASRAGTTETGELFF
>NA|TRBV27|TRBJ1-6|NA
TGTGCCATACGCTCGACAGGTCAGGGGTCACCCCTCCACTTT
CAIRSTGQGSPLHF
>TRBD1|TRBV28|TRBJ2-3|NA
TGTGCCAGCAGTTCGGGACAGGGCACAGATACGCAGTATTTT
CASSSGQGTDTQYF
>TRBD2|TRBV6-5|TRBJ2-1|NA
TGTGCCAGCACCACCGGGACTAGCATGGAGCAGTTCTTC
CASTTGTSMEQFF
>NA|TRBV7-9|TRBJ1-1|NA
TGTGCCAGCAGCAAGAGACAGGACACTGAAGCTTTCTTT
CASSKRQDTEAFF
>NA|TRBV6-5|TRBJ2-2|few
TGTGCCAGCAGTTCCTCGAGGAGGGCGAGCACCGGGGAGCTGTTTTTT
CASSSSRRASTGELFF
>TRBD1|TRBV9|TRBJ1-2|few
TGTGCCAGCAGCCCCCAGACAGGGAACTATGGCTACACCTTC
CASSPQTGNYGYTF
>TRBD1|TRBV6-5|TRBJ2-7|NA
TGTGCCAGCAGATACAGGGGTAACTCCTACGAGCAGTACTTC
CASRYRGNSYEQYF
>TRBD1|TRBV7-9|TRBJ2-7|NA
TGTGCCAGCAGCCACCGGACAGGATATTACTCCTACGAGCAGTACTTC
CASSHRTGYYSYEQYF
>NA|TRBV2|TRBJ1-5|few
TGTGCCAGCAGTGACAGGGGTGGTAATCAGCCCCAGCATTTT
CASSDRGGNQPQHF
>TRBD2|TRBV30|TRBJ2-7|few
TGTGCCTTTAGCGGGGGGTCAGGAGAGCAGTACTTC
CAFSGGSGEQYF